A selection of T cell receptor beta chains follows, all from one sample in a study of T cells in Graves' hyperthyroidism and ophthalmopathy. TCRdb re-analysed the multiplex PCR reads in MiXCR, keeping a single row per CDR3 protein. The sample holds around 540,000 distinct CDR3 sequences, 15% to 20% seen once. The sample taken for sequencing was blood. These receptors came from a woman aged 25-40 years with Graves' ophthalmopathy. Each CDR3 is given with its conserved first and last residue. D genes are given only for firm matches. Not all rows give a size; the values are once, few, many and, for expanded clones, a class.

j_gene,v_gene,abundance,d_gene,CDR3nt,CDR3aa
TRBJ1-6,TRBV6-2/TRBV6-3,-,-,TGTGCCAGCTTGGACAGCTATAATTCACCCCTCCACTTT,CASLDSYNSPLHF
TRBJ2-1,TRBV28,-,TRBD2,TGTGCCAGCAGTTTACTAGCGGGCCGGGAGGATGAGCAGTTCTTC,CASSLLAGREDEQFF
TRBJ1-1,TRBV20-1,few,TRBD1,TGCAGTGCTAGAGTAAGGGTAGGGGGCCACACTGAAGCTTTCTTT,CSARVRVGGHTEAFF
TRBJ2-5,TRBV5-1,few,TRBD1,TGCGCCAGCAGCTTGGTTCCAGGGGGCGAAGAGACCCAGTACTTC,CASSLVPGGEETQYF
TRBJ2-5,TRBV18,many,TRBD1,TGTGCCAGCTCACCAAGACAGGGACAAGAGACCCAGTACTTC,CASSPRQGQETQYF
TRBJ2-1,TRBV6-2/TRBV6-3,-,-,TGTGCCAGCCAAAGTCAGGGAAGCTCCTACAATGAGCAGTTCTTC,CASQSQGSSYNEQFF
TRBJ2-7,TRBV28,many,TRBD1,TGTGCCAGCCTCGGGACAGGGGACTACGAGCAGTACTTC,CASLGTGDYEQYF
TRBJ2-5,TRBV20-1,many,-,TGCAGTGCTAGAGATTCAGAGACCCAGTACTTC,CSARDSETQYF
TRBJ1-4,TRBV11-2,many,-,TGTGCCAGCAGCGCGGGACCAGGGAGGCGCGGTAATGAAAAACTGTTTTTT,CASSAGPGRRGNEKLFF
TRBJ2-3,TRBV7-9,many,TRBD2,TGTGCCAGCAGTCTGACTAGCGGGAGAAGCACAGATACGCAGTATTTT,CASSLTSGRSTDTQYF
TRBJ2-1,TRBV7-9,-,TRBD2,TGTGCCAGCGGCGGTAGCGGGTGGGGTGGAAATGAGCAGTTCTTC,CASGGSGWGGNEQFF
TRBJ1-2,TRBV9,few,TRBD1,TGTGCCAGCAGCCCCCCCCACACAGGGGGCTATGGCTACACCTTC,CASSPPHTGGYGYTF
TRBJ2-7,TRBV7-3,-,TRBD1,TGTGCCAGCAGAGACCGGGACAGGGAGGCAAAGGACGAGCAGTACTTC,CASRDRDREAKDEQYF
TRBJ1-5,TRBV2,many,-,TGTGCCAGCAGTAAAGGGGAGAGGGACAATCAGCCCCAGCATTTT,CASSKGERDNQPQHF
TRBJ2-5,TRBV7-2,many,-,TGTGCCAGCAGCTTAGCGGGCTGGGAGACCCAGTACTTC,CASSLAGWETQYF
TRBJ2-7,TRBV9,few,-,TGTGCCAGCAGCGTAGGAGGTAGCAGGAACGAGCAGTACTTC,CASSVGGSRNEQYF
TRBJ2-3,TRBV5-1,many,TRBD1,TGCGCCAGCAGCTGGGGACAGGCCGCCACAGATACGCAGTATTTT,CASSWGQAATDTQYF
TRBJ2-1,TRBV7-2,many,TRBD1,TGTGCCAGCTCACCGCAGGGGGCGCGGAATGAGCAGTTCTTC,CASSPQGARNEQFF
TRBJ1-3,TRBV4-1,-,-,TGCGCCAGCAGCCAAGGGACACCTGGAAGGTCTGGAAACACCATATATTTT,CASSQGTPGRSGNTIYF
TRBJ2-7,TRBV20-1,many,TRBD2,TGCAGTGCAACTAGCGCCTCCAACTACGAGCAGTACTTC,CSATSASNYEQYF
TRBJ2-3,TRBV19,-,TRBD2,TGTGCCAGTAGTGTGGGACTAGCGGCGACAGATACGCAGTATTTT,CASSVGLAATDTQYF
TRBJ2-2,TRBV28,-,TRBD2,TGTGCCAGCAGGTCAATTAGCGGGAGGGCCGTTTCGAACACCGGGGAGCTGTTTTTT,CASRSISGRAVSNTGELFF
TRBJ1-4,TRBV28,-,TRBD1,TGTGCCAGCAGTCTTCCGGGACAGCGTGAAAAACTGTTTTTT,CASSLPGQREKLFF
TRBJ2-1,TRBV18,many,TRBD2,TGTGCCAGCTCACCACCGTCGAGCGGGGGGTCGCGGCAGTTCTTC,CASSPPSSGGSRQFF
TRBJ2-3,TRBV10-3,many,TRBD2,TGTGCCATCAGTCCGGGACTAGCGGCAAACACAGATACGCAGTATTTT,CAISPGLAANTDTQYF
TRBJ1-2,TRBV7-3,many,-,TGTGCCAGCAGCTTACTTGAGGGAGGCTATGGCTACACCTTC,CASSLLEGGYGYTF
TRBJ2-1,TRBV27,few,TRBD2,TGTGCCAGCAGTTTTTCTAGCGGGAGTACGGGAGAGCAGTTCTTC,CASSFSSGSTGEQFF
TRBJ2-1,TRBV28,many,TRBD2,TGTGCCAGCAGTCTCACGGGACTAGCGGGAGGGCCCGGGAATGAGCAGTTCTTC,CASSLTGLAGGPGNEQFF
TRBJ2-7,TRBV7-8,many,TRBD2,TGTGCCAGCAGCTCCCTAGGAGGGATCGGGGGGGGTGGTGAGCAGTACTTC,CASSSLGGIGGGGEQYF
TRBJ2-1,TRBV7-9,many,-,TGTGCCAGCAGCTTTAGTTCAGAATTCGATGAGCAGTTCTTC,CASSFSSEFDEQFF
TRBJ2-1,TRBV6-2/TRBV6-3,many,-,TGTGCCAGCAGACCTCGCTTTCGATACAATGAGCAGTTCTTC,CASRPRFRYNEQFF
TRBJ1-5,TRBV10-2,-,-,TGCGCCAGCAGTGAAGGGGATCAGCCCCAGCATTTT,CASSEGDQPQHF
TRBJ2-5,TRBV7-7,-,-,TGTGCCAGCAGCAAAATGTACCAAGAGACCCAGTACTTC,CASSKMYQETQYF
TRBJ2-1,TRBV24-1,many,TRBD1,TGTGCCACCAGTGAAGGGACAGCCTACAATGAGCAGTTCTTC,CATSEGTAYNEQFF
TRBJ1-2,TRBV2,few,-,TGTGCCAGCAGTGAAGCCAGCTGGTATTATGGCTACACCTTC,CASSEASWYYGYTF
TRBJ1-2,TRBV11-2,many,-,TGTGCCAGCAGCAGGGGGACGTATGGCTACACCTTC,CASSRGTYGYTF
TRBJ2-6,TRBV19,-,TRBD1,TGTGCCAGTAGTGTGACAGGGCGCGGGGCCAACGTCCTGACTTTC,CASSVTGRGANVLTF
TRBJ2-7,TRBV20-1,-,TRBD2,TGCAGTGCCAGGGGGCTACTAGCGGGAGTTTCCGAGCAGTACTTC,CSARGLLAGVSEQYF
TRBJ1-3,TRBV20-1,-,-,TGCAGTGCTATTCGGGGAAAGTCTGGAAACACCATATATTTT,CSAIRGKSGNTIYF
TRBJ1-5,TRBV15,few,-,TGTGCCACCAGCAGGGTCAGGGCTCAGCCCCAGCATTTT,CATSRVRAQPQHF
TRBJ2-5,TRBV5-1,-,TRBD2,TGCGCCAGCAAGGGGTCGCTTGCGGGGGTCGGCCAAGAGACCCAGTACTTC,CASKGSLAGVGQETQYF
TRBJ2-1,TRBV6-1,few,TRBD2,TGTGCCAGCAGTGAGACTAGCGGGACGGGGTTCTTC,CASSETSGTGFF
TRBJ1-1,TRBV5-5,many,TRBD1,TGTGCCAGCAGCGAAAGACAGGGGAGGGACACTGAAGCTTTCTTT,CASSERQGRDTEAFF
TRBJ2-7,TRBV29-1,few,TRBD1,TGCAGCGTTGTGGGGGACAGCTCCTACGAGCAGTACTTC,CSVVGDSSYEQYF
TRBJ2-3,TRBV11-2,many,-,TGTGCCAGCAGCCTGGCCCAGGCCACAGATACGCAGTATTTT,CASSLAQATDTQYF
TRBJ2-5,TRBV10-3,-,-,TGTGCCACCCAGGGTCAAGAGACCCAGTACTTC,CATQGQETQYF
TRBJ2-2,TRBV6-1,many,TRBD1,TGTGCCAGCAGTGCAACAGGGGTCGGGGAGCTGTTTTTT,CASSATGVGELFF
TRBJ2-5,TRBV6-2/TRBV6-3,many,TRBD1,TGTGCCAGCAGATGGACAGGACAAGAGACCCAGTACTTC,CASRWTGQETQYF
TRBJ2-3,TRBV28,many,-,TGTGCCAGCATTGGGACGGCTAGGAAAACAACAGATACGCAGTATTTT,CASIGTARKTTDTQYF
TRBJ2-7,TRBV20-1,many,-,TGCAGTGCTAGGGACTCCCTCTACGAGCAGTACTTC,CSARDSLYEQYF
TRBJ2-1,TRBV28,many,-,TGTGCCAGCCCCCCCGCCCCAGACTGGAGCTCCTACAATGAGCAGTTCTTC,CASPPAPDWSSYNEQFF